In this sample, the clone carrying this T cell receptor (beta chain) turned up a few times. Its antigen is unidentified. Isolated RNA was reverse transcribed in full, so expressed TCRB transcripts were sequenced. Sequencing was performed with immunoSEQ multiplex PCR; in TCRdb, only in-frame clones are kept and a portion is missing. The sample carries approximately 46,000 clones, just under 45% recorded once. The CDR3 consists of 11 residues. Trimming cost V 5 bases and J 5 bases, with 9 bases left between them. Germline assignment: CDR1 DFQATT and CDR2 SNEGSKA (reference sequence). This specimen comes from a study of beta chain features in type 1 diabetes. Study-level points and caveats: Within patients, naive, central memory and Treg TCRB repertoires seemed more similar than within healthy donors. Any PCR bias toward short templates would affect both groups alike. There was a moderate but significant shortening of TCRB CDR3s in all four CD4+ subsets of Type 1 diabetes patients.

The rearrangement joins TRBV20-1 to TRBJ2-5; TRBD1 is a possible D gene (5 bases). Material: stem cell memory CD4+ T cells from blood. The source of this sequence is a man between 25 and 39 years old with type 1 diabetes. This CDR3 reads CSAPPGETQYF. CDR3 DNA sequence: TGCAGTGCTCCCCCAGGGGAGACCCAGTACTTC.